The T cell receptor beta chain under discussion was sequenced for a study of control samples from healthy donors and cancer patients. The table came from immunoSEQ multiplex PCR; TCRdb's copy has only in-frame clones and leaves some out. The table has some 140,000 clones, 85% to 95% seen once. Germline lookup yields CDR1 SGHNT and CDR2 YYREEE (reference sequence). V was shortened by 4 bases and J by 4 bases, with 11 bases between the two germline ends. This CDR3 is built from 13 residues. The chain uses TRBV5-4 and TRBJ1-2, with D possibly being TRBD1 (5 bases). Sequenced input: blood. This TCR was sampled from a man aged 35 to 55 in good health. The CDR3 sequence is CASSQGLSYGYTF. For the CDR3, the DNA is TGTGCCAGCAGCCAGGGACTGTCCTATGGCTACACCTTC.